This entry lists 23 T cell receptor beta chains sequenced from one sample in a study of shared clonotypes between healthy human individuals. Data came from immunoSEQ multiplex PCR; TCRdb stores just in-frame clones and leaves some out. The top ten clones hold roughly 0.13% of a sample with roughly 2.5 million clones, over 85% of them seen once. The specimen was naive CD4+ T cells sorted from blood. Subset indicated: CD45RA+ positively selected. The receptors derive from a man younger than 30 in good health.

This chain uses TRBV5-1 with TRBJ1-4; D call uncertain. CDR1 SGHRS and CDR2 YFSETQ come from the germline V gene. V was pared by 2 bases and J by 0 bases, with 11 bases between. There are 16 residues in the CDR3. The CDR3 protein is CASSFGPITTNEKLFF. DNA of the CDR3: TGCGCCAGCAGCTTTGGACCTATCACAACTAATGAAAAACTGTTTTTT. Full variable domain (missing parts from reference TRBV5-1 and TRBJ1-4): KAGVTQTPRYLIKTRGQQVTLSCSPISGHRSVSWYQQTPGQGLQFLFEYFSETQRNKGNFPGRFSGRQFSNSRSEMNVSTLELGDSALYLCASSFGPITTNEKLFFGSGTQLSVL.

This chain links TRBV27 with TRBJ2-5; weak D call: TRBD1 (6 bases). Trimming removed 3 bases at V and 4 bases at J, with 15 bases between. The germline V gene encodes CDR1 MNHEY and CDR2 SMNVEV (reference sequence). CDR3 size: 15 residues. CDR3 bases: TGTGCCAGCAGTTTCACGGGGACAAGTCCAGAGACCCAGTACTTC. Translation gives CASSFTGTSPETQYF.

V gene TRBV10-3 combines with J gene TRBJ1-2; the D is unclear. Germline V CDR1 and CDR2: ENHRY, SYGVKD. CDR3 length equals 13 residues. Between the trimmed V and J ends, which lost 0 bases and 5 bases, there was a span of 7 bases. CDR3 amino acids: CAISESGIYGYTF. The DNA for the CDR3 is TGTGCCATCAGTGAGTCGGGTATTTATGGCTACACCTTC.

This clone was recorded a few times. The CDR3: CASSLGVAGLQETQYF. The CDR3 coding sequence is TGCGCCAGCAGCTTAGGAGTAGCGGGGCTTCAAGAGACCCAGTACTTC. The chain combines TRBV5-1 with TRBJ2-5, with TRBD2 matching over 8 bases. The CDR3 has 16 residues. After removal of 2 bases from V and 2 bases from J, the junction contained 8 bases not matched to a gene. Germline values: CDR1 SGHRS, CDR2 YFSETQ.

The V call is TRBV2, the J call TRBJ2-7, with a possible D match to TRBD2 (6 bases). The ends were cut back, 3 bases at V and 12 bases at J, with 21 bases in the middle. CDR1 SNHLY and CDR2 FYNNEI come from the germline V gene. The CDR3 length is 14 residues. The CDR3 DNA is TGTGCCAGCAGTGAGGTGGAGGCTAGCGCTTCACGGTACTTC. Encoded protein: CASSEVEASASRYF.

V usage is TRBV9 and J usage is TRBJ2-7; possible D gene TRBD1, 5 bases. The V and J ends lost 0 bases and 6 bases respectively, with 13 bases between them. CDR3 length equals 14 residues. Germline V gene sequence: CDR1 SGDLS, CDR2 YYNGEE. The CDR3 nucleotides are TGTGCCAGCAGCGTAGGTCCAGGGATAGGCGAGCAGTACTTC. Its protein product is CASSVGPGIGEQYF.

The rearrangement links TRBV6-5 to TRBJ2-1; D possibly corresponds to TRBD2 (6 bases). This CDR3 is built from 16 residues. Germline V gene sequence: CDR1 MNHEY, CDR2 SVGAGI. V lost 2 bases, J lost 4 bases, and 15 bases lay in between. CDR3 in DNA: TGTGCCAGCAGTTACCGGACCAAGGCGGGATACAATGAGCAGTTCTTC. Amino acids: CASSYRTKAGYNEQFF.

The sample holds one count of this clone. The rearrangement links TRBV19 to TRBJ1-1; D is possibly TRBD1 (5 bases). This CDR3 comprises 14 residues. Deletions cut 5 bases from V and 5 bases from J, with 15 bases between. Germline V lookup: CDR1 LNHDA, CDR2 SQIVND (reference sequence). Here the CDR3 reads CASSEGRVTTEAFF. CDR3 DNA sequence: TGTGCCAGTAGTGAGGGCAGGGTAACTACTGAAGCTTTCTTT.

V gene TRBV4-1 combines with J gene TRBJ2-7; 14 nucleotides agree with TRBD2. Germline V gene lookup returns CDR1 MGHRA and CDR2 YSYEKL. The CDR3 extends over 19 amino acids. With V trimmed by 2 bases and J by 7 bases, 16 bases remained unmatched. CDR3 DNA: TGCGCCAGCAGCCAATTCTCGGGACTAGCGGGGGATTTACGGCTGGAGCAGTACTTC. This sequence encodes CASSQFSGLAGDLRLEQYF.

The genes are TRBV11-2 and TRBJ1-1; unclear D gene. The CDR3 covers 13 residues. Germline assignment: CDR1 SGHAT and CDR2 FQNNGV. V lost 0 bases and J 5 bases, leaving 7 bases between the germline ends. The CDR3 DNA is TGTGCCAGCAGCTTAGAAGGGTGGACTGAAGCTTTCTTT. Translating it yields CASSLEGWTEAFF.

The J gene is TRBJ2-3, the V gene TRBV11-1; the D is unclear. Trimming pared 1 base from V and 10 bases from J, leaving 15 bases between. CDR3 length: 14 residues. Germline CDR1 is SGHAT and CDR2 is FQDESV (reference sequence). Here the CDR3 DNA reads TGTGCCAGCAGCTTAGGGACGGCCCGGTTCCCGCAGTATTTT. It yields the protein CASSLGTARFPQYF.

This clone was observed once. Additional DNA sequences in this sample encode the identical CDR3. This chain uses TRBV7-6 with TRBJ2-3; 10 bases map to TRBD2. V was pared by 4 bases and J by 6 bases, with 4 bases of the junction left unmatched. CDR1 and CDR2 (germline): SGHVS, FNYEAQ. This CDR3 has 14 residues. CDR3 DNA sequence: TGTGCCAGCAGCTCGGGACTAGCGACGGATACGCAGTATTTT. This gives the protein CASSSGLATDTQYF.

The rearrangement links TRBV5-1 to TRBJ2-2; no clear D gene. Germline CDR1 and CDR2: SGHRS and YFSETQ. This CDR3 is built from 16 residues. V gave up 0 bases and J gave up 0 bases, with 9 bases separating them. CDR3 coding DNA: TGCGCCAGCAGCTTGGTAGGCAGATCGAACACCGGGGAGCTGTTTTTT. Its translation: CASSLVGRSNTGELFF.

The CDR3 DNA reads TGTGCCAGCTCACCCTTTGGGGGAGACACTGAAGCTTTCTTT. It specifies CASSPFGGDTEAFF. The chain is built from TRBV18 and TRBJ1-1; a possible D gene is TRBD1 (5 bases). V was clipped by 3 bases and J by 3 bases, with 11 bases between them. This CDR3 region has 14 residues. Germline V gene lookup returns CDR1 KGHSH and CDR2 LQKENI.

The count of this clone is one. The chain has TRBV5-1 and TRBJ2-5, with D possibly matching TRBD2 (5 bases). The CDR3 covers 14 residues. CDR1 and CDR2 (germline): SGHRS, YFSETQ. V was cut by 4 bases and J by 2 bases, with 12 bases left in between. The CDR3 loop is CASSQSGPQETQYF. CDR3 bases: TGCGCCAGCAGCCAAAGCGGCCCACAAGAGACCCAGTACTTC.

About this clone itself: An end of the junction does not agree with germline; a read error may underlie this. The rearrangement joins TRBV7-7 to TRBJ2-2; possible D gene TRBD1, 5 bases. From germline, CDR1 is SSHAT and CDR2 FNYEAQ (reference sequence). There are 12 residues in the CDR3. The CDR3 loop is CASSVQGGELFF. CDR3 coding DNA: TGTGCTAGCAGCGTTCAGGGCGGGGAGCTGTTTTTT.

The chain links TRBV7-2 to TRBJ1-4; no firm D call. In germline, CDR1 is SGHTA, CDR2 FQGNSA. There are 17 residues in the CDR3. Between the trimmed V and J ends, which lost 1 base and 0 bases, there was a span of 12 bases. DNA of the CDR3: TGTGCCAGCAGCTTAGAGGCCCCAGGAGCAACTAATGAAAAACTGTTTTTT. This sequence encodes CASSLEAPGATNEKLFF.

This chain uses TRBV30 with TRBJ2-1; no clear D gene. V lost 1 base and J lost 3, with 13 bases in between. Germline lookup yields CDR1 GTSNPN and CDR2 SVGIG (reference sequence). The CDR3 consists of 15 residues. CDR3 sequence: CAWSEGRQVYNEQFF. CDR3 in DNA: TGTGCCTGGAGTGAGGGCCGGCAAGTCTACAATGAGCAGTTCTTC.

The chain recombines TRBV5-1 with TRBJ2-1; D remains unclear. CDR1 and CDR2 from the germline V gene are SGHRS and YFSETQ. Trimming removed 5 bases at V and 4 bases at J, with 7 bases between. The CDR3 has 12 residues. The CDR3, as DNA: TGCGCCAGCAGTACAGATTACAATGAGCAGTTCTTC. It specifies CASSTDYNEQFF.

CDR3 sequence reads: CASSPQGLASAETQYF. As DNA, the CDR3 is TGTGCCAGCTCACCACAAGGACTAGCTTCGGCGGAGACCCAGTACTTC. The chain uses TRBV18 and TRBJ2-5, with 8 bases aligning to TRBD2. Trimming at V came to 1 base and at J to 5 bases, leaving 9 bases not matched to a gene. The CDR3 is 16 amino acids. Germline-derived CDR1 and CDR2 are KGHSH and LQKENI.

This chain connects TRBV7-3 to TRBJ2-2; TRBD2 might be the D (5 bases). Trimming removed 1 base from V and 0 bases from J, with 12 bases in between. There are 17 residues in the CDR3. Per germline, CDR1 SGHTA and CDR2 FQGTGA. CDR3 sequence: CASSLRGDKTNTGELFF. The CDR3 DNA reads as TGTGCCAGCAGCTTAAGGGGAGACAAGACGAACACCGGGGAGCTGTTTTTT.

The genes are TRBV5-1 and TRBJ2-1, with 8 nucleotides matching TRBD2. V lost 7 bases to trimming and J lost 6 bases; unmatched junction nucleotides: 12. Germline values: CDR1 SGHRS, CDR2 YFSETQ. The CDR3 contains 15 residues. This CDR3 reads CASEIAPGGANEQFF. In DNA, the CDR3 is TGCGCCAGCGAAATTGCCCCCGGGGGGGCCAATGAGCAGTTCTTC.

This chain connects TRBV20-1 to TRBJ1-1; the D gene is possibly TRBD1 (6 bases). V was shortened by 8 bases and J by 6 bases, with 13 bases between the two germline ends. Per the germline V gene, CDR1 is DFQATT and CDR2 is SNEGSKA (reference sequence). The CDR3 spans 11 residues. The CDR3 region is CSLGGGAEAFF. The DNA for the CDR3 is TGCAGTCTAGGGGGTGGAGCTGAAGCTTTCTTT.